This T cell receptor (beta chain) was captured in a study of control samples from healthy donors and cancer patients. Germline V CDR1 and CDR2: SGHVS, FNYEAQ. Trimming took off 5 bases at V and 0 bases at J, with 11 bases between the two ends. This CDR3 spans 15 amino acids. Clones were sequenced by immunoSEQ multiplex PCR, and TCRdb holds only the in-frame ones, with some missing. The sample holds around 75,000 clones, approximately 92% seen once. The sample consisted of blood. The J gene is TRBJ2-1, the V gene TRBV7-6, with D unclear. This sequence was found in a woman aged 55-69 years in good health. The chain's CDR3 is CASSLAANSYNEQFF. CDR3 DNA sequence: TGTGCCAGCAGCCTCGCCGCTAACTCCTACAATGAGCAGTTCTTC.